A single sample is the source of the 9 T cell receptor beta chains below, sequenced in a study of brain T cells in children with intractable seizures. TCRdb's copy holds only in-frame clones and misses some; the assay was immunoSEQ multiplex PCR. Of some 62,000 clones in the sample, approximately 95% were seen once. Sequenced here: peripheral blood, sampled at surgery. The receptors come from a boy less than two years old with focal cortical dysplasia and intractable seizures.

The V and J genes are TRBV19 and TRBJ2-1; TRBD2 matches 10 bases. Germline V CDR1 and CDR2: LNHDA, SQIVND (reference sequence). The ends lost 6 bases at V and 6 bases at J; junction bases unmatched: 5. The CDR3 is 14 residues long. CDR3 DNA: TGTGCCAGTAGGACTAGCGGGTCCCTCAATGAGCAGTTCTTC. Protein: CASRTSGSLNEQFF.

The genes are TRBV27 and TRBJ1-1, with 7 bases identical to TRBD1. Germline V gene sequence: CDR1 MNHEY, CDR2 SMNVEV (reference sequence). CDR3 length equals 15 residues. Trimming removed 7 bases from V and 4 bases from J; junction bases left unmatched: 12. DNA of the CDR3: TGTGCCAGCATCCAGCGGACAGGCTTGAGCACTGAAGCTTTCTTT. Translated: CASIQRTGLSTEAFF.

The V gene is TRBV28, the J gene TRBJ1-6; no clear D. CDR1 is MDHEN and CDR2 is SYDVKM in the germline V gene. V was trimmed by 6 bases and J by 5 bases, leaving 14 bases between them. The CDR3 sequence is 15 residues long. CDR3 sequence reads: CASRPAPRNNSPLHF. In DNA form, the CDR3 reads TGTGCCAGCAGACCTGCCCCGAGGAATAATTCACCCCTCCACTTT. The complete variable domain, with remaining parts taken from reference TRBV28 and TRBJ1-6, reads DVKVTQSSRYLVKRTGEKVFLECVQDMDHENMFWYRQDPGLGLRLIYFSYDVKMKEKGDIPEGYSVSREKKERFSLILESASTNQTSMYLCASRPAPRNNSPLHFGNGTRLTVT.

J is TRBJ2-1 and V is TRBV10-3, with TRBD2 matching 7 bases. Unmatched junction bases numbered 9, after V lost 0 bases and J lost 10 bases. CDR3 length equals 15 residues. The germline V gene has CDR1 ENHRY and CDR2 SYGVKD. The CDR3 nucleotides read TGTGCCATCAGTGAGTCTAGGGGAGGGCCGGTCGAGCAGTTCTTC. Translation: CAISESRGGPVEQFF.

This sequence joins TRBV3-1 (or the pseudogene TRBV3-2) and TRBJ1-2; D gene ambiguous. With 3 bases removed from V and 5 bases from J, the gap between germline ends came to 13 bases. The CDR3 has 14 amino acids. In germline, CDR1 is LGHDT, CDR2 YNNKEL (reference sequence). The CDR3, as DNA: TGTGCCAGCAGCCACTGGACGGACCAATATGGCTACACCTTC. Residues: CASSHWTDQYGYTF.

The CDR3 is CASRKDTGELFF. The CDR3 DNA reads TGCGCCAGCAGGAAGGACACCGGGGAGCTGTTTTTT. V gene TRBV5-1 combines with J gene TRBJ2-2; D is unresolved. Per the germline V gene, CDR1 is SGHRS and CDR2 is YFSETQ. The CDR3 consists of 12 residues. V was cut by 5 bases and J by 3 bases, with 5 bases left in between.

The gene calls are TRBV4-3 and TRBJ2-3; D is undetermined. The CDR3 has 13 residues. The V and J ends lost 0 bases and 5 bases respectively, with 6 bases between them. Germline CDR1 LGHNA, CDR2 YSLEER. The chain's CDR3 is CASSQDPVDTQYF. The DNA for the CDR3 is TGCGCCAGCAGCCAAGATCCGGTAGATACGCAGTATTTT.

V usage is TRBV2 and J usage is TRBJ2-6, with D unresolved. The CDR3 totals 16 residues. With 4 bases removed from V and 0 bases from J, the gap between germline ends came to 10 bases. In germline, CDR1 is SNHLY, CDR2 FYNNEI. CDR3 region: CASSVLSISGANVLTF. As DNA, the CDR3 is TGTGCCAGCAGTGTCTTAAGTATCTCTGGGGCCAACGTCCTGACTTTC.

The gene calls are TRBV19 and TRBJ2-2, with a possible D match to TRBD2 (5 bases). CDR3 length: 13 amino acids. The V and J ends lost 8 bases and 6 bases respectively, with 13 bases between them. CDR1 and CDR2 (germline): LNHDA, SQIVND (reference sequence). The CDR3 here is CASYGKRAGELFF. DNA for the CDR3: TGTGCCAGTTACGGGAAACGGGCCGGGGAGCTGTTTTTT.